The present TCR beta chain was sequenced within a study of vaccination effects on CD4 cells after COVID-19. Study conclusions and caveats: Common cold coronavirus cross-reactivity was shown by only 1 of 255 vaccine-induced clones in healthy vaccinees.

The CDR3 consists of 16 residues. Germline lookup yields CDR1 SGHAT and CDR2 FQNNGV. V lost 3 bases and J 7 bases, leaving 21 bases between the germline ends. After expansion with viral peptide pools in the ViraFEST assay, antigen-specific CD4+ T cells were sequenced. Once cultured for approximately ten days, the cells underwent separation to obtain CD4+ T cells. The participants, recipients of two vaccine doses, got either BNT162b2 or mRNA-1273. TCRdb keeps only in-frame clones here, not all; method: immunoSEQ multiplex PCR. The table includes around 33,000 clones, approximately 68% detected once. Notes on this clone: Its antigen is undetermined.

This sequence was found in a human donor who received a COVID-19 vaccine. Sequenced here: CD4+ T cells from PBMCs cultured with SARS-CoV-2 spike peptides, sampled after COVID-19 vaccination. The rearrangement links TRBV11-2 to TRBJ1-2; D possibly corresponds to TRBD1 (5 bases). The CDR3 DNA reads TGTGCCAGCAGCTTGACGGGACTCACAACCCCCACTGGCTACACCTTC. The encoded protein is CASSLTGLTTPTGYTF.